Reported below is one TCR beta chain. The antigen is undetermined. Using immunoSEQ multiplex PCR, the repertoire was profiled, and TCRdb retains in-frame clones only, with some absent. The sample holds roughly 2.5 million clones, approximately 90% seen once. The germline V gene has CDR1 SGHRS and CDR2 YFSETQ. V was shortened by 3 bases and J by 7 bases, with 10 bases between the two germline ends. The CDR3 covers 12 residues. The data are from a study of shared clonotypes between healthy human individuals. The study's findings and limits: Incompleteness in sorted-subset sequencing, despite large depth, was shown by rarefaction. Naive CD4 clonotypes overlapped across a few donors at about 5.3%. It was only blood that was sampled, and tissue repertoires likely differ.

The receptor was isolated from a man between 18 and 35 years old in good health. Input material: naive CD4+ T cells sorted from blood. This sample's subset: CD45RA+ positively selected. The V call is TRBV5-1, the J call TRBJ1-2; D remains unclear. The CDR3 sequence is CASSSGFRGYTF. CDR3 sequence (DNA): TGCGCCAGCAGCTCCGGGTTCCGTGGCTACACCTTC.